The T cell receptor beta chain under discussion was sequenced for a study of vaccination and CD4 T cells after COVID-19. In the study overall: The study sampled three convalescent patients at day 14 and again at days 161 to 241 post-vaccination. The authors used overlapping spike peptides from SARS-CoV-2, HCoV-NL63, HCoV-OC43 and HCoV-229E to stimulate cells.

Time point here: late sampling 161 to 241 days after vaccination in a few convalescent patients. Regarding treatment: approximately 10-day PBMC culture with coronavirus spike peptide pools or control peptides (ViraFEST assay). Peptide pool stimulation in ViraFEST expanded antigen-specific T cells, whose TCRs were then sequenced. Sequencing of the DNA from cultured CD4+ T cells was carried out with the Oncomine TCR Beta short-read assay. The genomic DNA was obtained from cultured CD4+ T cells by extraction with the QIAamp micro DNA kit. Using its own MiXCR run on the PCR reads, TCRdb lists one record per CDR3 protein. This sample has some 19,000 distinct CDR3 sequences, with roughly half found just once. Regarding this clonotype: The antigen remains unidentified.

There are 16 residues in the CDR3. With V trimmed by 6 bases and J by 1 base, 6 bases remained unmatched. Germline V lookup: CDR1 MNHNS, CDR2 SASEGT. This clonotype originated in a human donor who had recovered from COVID-19. The chain recombines TRBV6-1 with TRBJ2-6; TRBD1 aligns across 7 bases. The material was CD4+ T cells from blood, cultured in vitro, obtained about 7 months after SARS-CoV-2 vaccination. The CDR3 coding sequence is TGTGCCAGCAGCGGGACAGAGTTTTCTGGGGCCAACGTCCTGACTTTC. It yields the protein CASSGTEFSGANVLTF.